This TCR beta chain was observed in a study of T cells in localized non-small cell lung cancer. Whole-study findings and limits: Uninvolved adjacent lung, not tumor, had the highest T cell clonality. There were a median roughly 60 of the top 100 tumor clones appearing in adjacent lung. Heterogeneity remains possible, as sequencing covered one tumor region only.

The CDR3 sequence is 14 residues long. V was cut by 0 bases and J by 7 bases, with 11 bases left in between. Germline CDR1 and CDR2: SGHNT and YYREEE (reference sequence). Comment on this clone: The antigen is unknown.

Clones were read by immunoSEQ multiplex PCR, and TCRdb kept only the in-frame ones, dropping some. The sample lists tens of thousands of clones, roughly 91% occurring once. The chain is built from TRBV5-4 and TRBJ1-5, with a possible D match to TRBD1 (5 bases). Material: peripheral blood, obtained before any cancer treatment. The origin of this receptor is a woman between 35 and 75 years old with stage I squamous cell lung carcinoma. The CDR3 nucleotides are TGTGCCAGCAGCTTGGATGGGGGGGTGCAGCCCCAGCATTTT. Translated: CASSLDGGVQPQHF.